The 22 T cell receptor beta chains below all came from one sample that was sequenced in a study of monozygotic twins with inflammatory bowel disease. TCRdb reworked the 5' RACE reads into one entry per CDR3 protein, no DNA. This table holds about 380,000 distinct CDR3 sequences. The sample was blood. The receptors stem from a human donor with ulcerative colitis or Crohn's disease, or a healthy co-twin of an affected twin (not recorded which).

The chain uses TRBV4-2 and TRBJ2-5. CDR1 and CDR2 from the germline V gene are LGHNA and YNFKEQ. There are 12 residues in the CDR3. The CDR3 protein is CASSQVEETQYF.

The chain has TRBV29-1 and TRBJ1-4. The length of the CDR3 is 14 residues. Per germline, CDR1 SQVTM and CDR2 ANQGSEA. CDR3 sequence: CSVEDIGFNEKLFF. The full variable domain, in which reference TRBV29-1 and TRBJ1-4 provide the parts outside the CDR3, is SAVISQKPSRDICQRGTSLTIQCQVDSQVTMMFWYRQQPGQSLTLIATANQGSEATYESGFVIDKFPISRPNLTFSTLTVSNMSPEDSSIYLCSVEDIGFNEKLFFGSGTQLSVL.

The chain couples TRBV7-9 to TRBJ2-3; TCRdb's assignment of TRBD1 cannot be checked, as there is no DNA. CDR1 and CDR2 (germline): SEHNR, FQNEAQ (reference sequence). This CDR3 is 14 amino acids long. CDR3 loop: CASSPRQATDTQYF.

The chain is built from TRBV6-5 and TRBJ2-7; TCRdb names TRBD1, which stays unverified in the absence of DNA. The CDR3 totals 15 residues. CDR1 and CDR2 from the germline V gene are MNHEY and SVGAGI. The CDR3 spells CASSYPQGGLYEQYF.

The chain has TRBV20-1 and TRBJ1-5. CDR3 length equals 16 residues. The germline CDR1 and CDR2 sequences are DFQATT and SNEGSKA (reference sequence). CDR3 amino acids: CSARDGPLGGSQPQHF.

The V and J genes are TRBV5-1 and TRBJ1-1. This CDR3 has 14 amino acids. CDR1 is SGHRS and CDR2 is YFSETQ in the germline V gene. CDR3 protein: CASSLALRNIEAFF.

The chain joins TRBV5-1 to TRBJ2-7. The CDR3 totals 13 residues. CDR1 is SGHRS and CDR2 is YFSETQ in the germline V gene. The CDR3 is CASSLSLFYEQYF.

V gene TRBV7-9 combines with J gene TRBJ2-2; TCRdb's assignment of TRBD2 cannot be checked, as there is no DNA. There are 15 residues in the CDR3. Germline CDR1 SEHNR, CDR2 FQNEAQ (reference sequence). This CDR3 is CASSDRDGNTGELFF.

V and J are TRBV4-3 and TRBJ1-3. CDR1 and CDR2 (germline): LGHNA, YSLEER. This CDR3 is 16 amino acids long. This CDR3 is CASSQAQAFSGNTIYF.

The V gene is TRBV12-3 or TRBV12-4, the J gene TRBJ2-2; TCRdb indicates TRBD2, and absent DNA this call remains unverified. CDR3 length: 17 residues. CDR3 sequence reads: CASSLESAGWFTGELFF.

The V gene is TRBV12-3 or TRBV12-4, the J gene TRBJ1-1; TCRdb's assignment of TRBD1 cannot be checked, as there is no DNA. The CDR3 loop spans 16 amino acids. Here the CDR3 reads CASSRAGGRRSTEAFF.

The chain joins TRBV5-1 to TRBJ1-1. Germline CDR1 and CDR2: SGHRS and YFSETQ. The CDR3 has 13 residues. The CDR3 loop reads CASSDTANTEAFF.

The CDR3 loop reads CASSQDYWSNQPQHF. The chain recombines TRBV4-3 with TRBJ1-5. The length of the CDR3 is 15 residues. Per germline, CDR1 LGHNA and CDR2 YSLEER.

CDR3 loop: CASSPDRGRFVRTSGNTIYF. The chain joins TRBV4-2 to TRBJ1-3; the TCRdb call, TRBD1, lacks DNA for checking. The CDR3 is made up of 20 amino acids. Per germline, CDR1 LGHNA and CDR2 YNFKEQ.

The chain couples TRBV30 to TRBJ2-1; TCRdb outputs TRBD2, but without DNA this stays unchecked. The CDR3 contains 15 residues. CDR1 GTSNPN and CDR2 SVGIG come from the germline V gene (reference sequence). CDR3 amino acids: CAGRRAGVAGGPEFF.

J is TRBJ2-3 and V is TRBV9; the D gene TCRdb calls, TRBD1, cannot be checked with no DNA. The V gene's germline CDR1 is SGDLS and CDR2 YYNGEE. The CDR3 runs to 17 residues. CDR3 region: CASSVRRSPWGADTQYF.

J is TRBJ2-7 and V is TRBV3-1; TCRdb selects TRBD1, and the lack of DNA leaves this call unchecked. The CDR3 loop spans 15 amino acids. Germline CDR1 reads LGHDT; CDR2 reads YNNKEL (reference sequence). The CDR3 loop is CASSHPTGRPYEQYF.

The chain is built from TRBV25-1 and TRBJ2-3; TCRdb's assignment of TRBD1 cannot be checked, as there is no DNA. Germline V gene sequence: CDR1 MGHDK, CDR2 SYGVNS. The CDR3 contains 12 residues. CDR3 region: CASSAGPDTQYF.

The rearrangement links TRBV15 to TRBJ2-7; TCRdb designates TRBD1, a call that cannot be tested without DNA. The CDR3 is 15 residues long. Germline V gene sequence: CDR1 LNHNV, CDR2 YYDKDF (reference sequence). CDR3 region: CATSRVRDSSYEQYF.

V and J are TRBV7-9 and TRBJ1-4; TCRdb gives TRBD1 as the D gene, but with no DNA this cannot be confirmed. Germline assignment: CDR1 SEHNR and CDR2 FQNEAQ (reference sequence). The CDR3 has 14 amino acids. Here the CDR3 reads CASSPRNTNEKLFF.

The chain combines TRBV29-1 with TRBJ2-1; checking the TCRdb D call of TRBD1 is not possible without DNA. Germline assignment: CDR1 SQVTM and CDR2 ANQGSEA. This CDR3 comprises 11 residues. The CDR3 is CSVRTGVGQFF.

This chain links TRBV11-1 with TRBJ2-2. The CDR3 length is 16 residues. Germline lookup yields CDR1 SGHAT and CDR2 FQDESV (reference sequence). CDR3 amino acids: CASSYPGVANTGELFF.